A selection of T cell receptor beta chains follows, all from one sample in a study of OX40 agonist ivuxolimab in advanced cancers. Sequencing used immunoSEQ multiplex PCR; TCRdb keeps in-frame clones, though not all of them. The sample has 60,000 to 85,000 clones; around 86% are singletons. Sequenced material: CD4+ or CD8+ T cells sorted from blood, taken in a trial of the OX40 agonist ivuxolimab. The source is an adult with an advanced solid tumor such as melanoma, head and neck, liver or kidney cancer. CDR3s include the opening cysteine and the closing phenylalanine or tryptophan. The D gene is left open where the match is weak. Not every row has a clone size; where given, it reads once, few, many or a size class.

CDR3 protein | CDR3 DNA | D gene | clone size | J gene | V gene
CASSDRVNEQFF | TGTGCCAGCAGTGACAGGGTTAATGAGCAGTTCTTC | NA | NA | TRBJ2-1 | TRBV6-4
CASSLGGPGRGTEAFF | TGTGCCAGCAGCTTAGGGGGGCCCGGTAGGGGGACTGAAGCTTTCTTT | NA | NA | TRBJ1-1 | TRBV5-6
CASSLGGGQSNQPQHF | TGTGCCAGCAGCTTAGGGGGAGGCCAGAGCAATCAGCCCCAGCATTTT | NA | NA | TRBJ1-5 | TRBV7-2
CASSPRTTLRQYF | TGTGCCAGCAGCCCAAGGACTACCTTACGGCAGTATTTT | NA | NA | TRBJ2-3 | TRBV6-5
CAWSHGQPQHF | TGTGCCTGGAGTCACGGTCAGCCCCAGCATTTT | NA | NA | TRBJ1-5 | TRBV30
CASSQDDGSNQPQHF | TGTGCCAGCAGCCAAGATGACGGGAGCAATCAGCCCCAGCATTTT | NA | NA | TRBJ1-5 | TRBV4-2
CASSQDGGTGGYNEQFF | TGCGCCAGCAGCCAAGATGGGGGGACAGGGGGCTACAATGAGCAGTTCTTC | TRBD1 | few | TRBJ2-1 | TRBV4-3
CASSPGSDLSWGTQYF | TGTGCCAGCTCACCAGGCTCAGATCTTTCCTGGGGGACCCAGTACTTC | NA | NA | TRBJ2-5 | TRBV18
CASSEGAVEKLFF | TGTGCCAGCAGTGAGGGGGCGGTTGAAAAACTGTTTTTT | NA | NA | TRBJ1-4 | TRBV6-1
CASRPGQTYEQYF | TGTGCCAGCAGACCGGGACAGACCTACGAGCAGTACTTC | TRBD1 | once | TRBJ2-7 | TRBV28
CASSPRGAVGNQPQHF | TGTGCCAGCAGCCCGAGGGGGGCTGTGGGCAATCAGCCCCAGCATTTT | NA | NA | TRBJ1-5 | TRBV25-1
CASSYSTGGGGHEQYF | TGTGCCAGCAGTTACTCGACCGGGGGCGGCGGCCACGAGCAGTACTTC | NA | NA | TRBJ2-7 | TRBV6-5
CASSLVPNYEQYF | TGTGCCAGCAGCTTAGTCCCCAACTACGAGCAGTACTTC | NA | NA | TRBJ2-7 | TRBV7-9
CAISGFTDYEQYF | TGTGCCATCAGTGGATTCACGGACTACGAGCAGTACTTC | NA | once | TRBJ2-7 | TRBV10-3
CASTADRGRYGYTF | TGCGCCAGCACCGCGGACAGGGGCAGGTATGGCTACACCTTC | TRBD1 | NA | TRBJ1-2 | TRBV5-1
CASSEYIGNTEAFF | TGTGCCAGCAGTGAGTATATCGGGAACACTGAAGCTTTCTTT | NA | NA | TRBJ1-1 | TRBV6-1
CASSSGTSREQYF | TGTGCCAGCTCTTCCGGGACCTCGCGAGAGCAGTACTTC | NA | once | TRBJ2-7 | TRBV7-9
CASSLAGGSGNTIYF | TGTGCCAGCAGCTTAGCGGGGGGATCAGGAAACACCATATATTTT | NA | NA | TRBJ1-3 | TRBV7-9
CSVLDTFLYEQYF | TGCAGCGTCTTGGACACTTTTCTCTACGAGCAGTACTTC | NA | once | TRBJ2-7 | TRBV29-1
CASSSDYGYTF | TGTGCCAGCAGTTCGGACTATGGCTACACCTTC | NA | NA | TRBJ1-2 | TRBV28
CASSLGLARPDTQYF | TGTGCCAGCAGCTTAGGCCTAGCGAGACCAGATACGCAGTATTTT | NA | NA | TRBJ2-3 | TRBV11-2
CASSLVPRDTQYF | TGTGCCAGCAGCTTGGTACCTCGGGATACGCAGTATTTT | NA | NA | TRBJ2-3 | TRBV5-6
CASRRDGLNTEAFF | TGTGCCAGCAGGCGGGACGGATTGAACACTGAAGCTTTCTTT | NA | NA | TRBJ1-1 | TRBV2
CASSLGRTSYSYNEQFF | TGTGCCAGCAGCTTAGGCCGGACTAGCTACTCCTACAATGAGCAGTTCTTC | TRBD2 | NA | TRBJ2-1 | TRBV11-2
CASSVAGQGREKLFF | TGTGCCAGCAGCGTAGCGGGACAGGGGAGGGAAAAACTGTTTTTT | TRBD1 | NA | TRBJ1-4 | TRBV9
CASSRAYSGNTIYF | TGTGCCAGTAGTCGGGCCTACTCTGGAAACACCATATATTTT | NA | NA | TRBJ1-3 | TRBV19
CASSPGTAIIKNTEAFF | TGTGCCAGCTCACCAGGGACAGCGATTATTAAGAACACTGAAGCTTTCTTT | TRBD1 | NA | TRBJ1-1 | TRBV18
CASSLAGTQNTGELFF | TGTGCCAGCAGCTTAGCAGGGACTCAGAACACCGGGGAGCTGTTTTTT | NA | NA | TRBJ2-2 | TRBV11-3
CASSSSPQGASTNEKLFF | TGTGCCAGCAGCTCTTCCCCTCAGGGGGCGAGCACTAATGAAAAACTGTTTTTT | TRBD1 | NA | TRBJ1-4 | TRBV7-6
CASSSRGSYEQYF | TGTGCCAGCAGCTCAAGGGGCAGCTACGAGCAGTACTTC | NA | NA | TRBJ2-7 | TRBV7-2
CASSQTGTAQNYGYTF | TGCGCCAGCAGCCAAACCGGGACAGCCCAGAACTATGGCTACACCTTC | TRBD1 | once | TRBJ1-2 | TRBV5-1
CASSLQGETQYF | TGCGCCAGCAGCTTGCAGGGTGAGACCCAGTACTTC | NA | NA | TRBJ2-5 | TRBV5-1
CASSLSRTDTQYF | TGTGCCAGCAGTTTATCGAGGACAGATACGCAGTATTTT | NA | NA | TRBJ2-3 | TRBV27
CASPKKGGGQPQHF | TGTGCCAGCCCTAAGAAGGGGGGAGGTCAGCCCCAGCATTTT | NA | NA | TRBJ1-5 | TRBV21-1
CASSSEGATEAFF | TGTGCCAGCAGCTCGGAGGGGGCCACTGAAGCTTTCTTT | TRBD1 | once | TRBJ1-1 | TRBV5-5
CASSQGGTYAYEQYF | TGTGCCAGCAGCCAAGGGGGGACGTACGCCTACGAGCAGTACTTC | NA | NA | TRBJ2-7 | TRBV14
CASSQDRSSGGSESDTQYF | TGTGCCAGCAGCCAAGATCGGAGTAGCGGGGGGTCCGAGTCAGATACGCAGTATTTT | TRBD2 | NA | TRBJ2-3 | TRBV4-2
CASSQDEGRLIPGYTF | TGTGCCAGCAGCCAAGATGAGGGGCGGCTAATTCCCGGCTACACCTTC | NA | few | TRBJ1-2 | TRBV14
CASSVAEGLAGGAQYF | TGTGCCAGCAGCGTAGCCGAAGGACTAGCGGGAGGGGCGCAGTACTTC | TRBD2 | NA | TRBJ2-7 | TRBV9
CASSQATSGGYEQYF | TGTGCCAGCAGCCAAGCCACTAGCGGGGGGTACGAGCAGTACTTC | TRBD2 | NA | TRBJ2-7 | TRBV4-2
CASNTGGAGDTQYF | TGTGCCAGCAATACCGGGGGGGCTGGAGATACGCAGTATTTT | TRBD2 | NA | TRBJ2-3 | TRBV19
CASSVAPGSYNSPLHF | NA | NA | NA | TRBJ1-6 | TRBV9
CASSLNRGQPNTGELFF | TGTGCCAGCAGCTTAAACAGGGGCCAGCCGAACACCGGGGAGCTGTTTTTT | TRBD1 | NA | TRBJ2-2 | TRBV9
CASSHGTSGTDTQYF | TGTGCCAGTTCCCACGGGACTAGCGGCACAGATACGCAGTATTTT | TRBD2 | NA | TRBJ2-3 | TRBV19
CASSDRTGSYEQYF | TGCGCCAGCAGCGACAGGACGGGCTCCTACGAGCAGTACTTC | NA | NA | TRBJ2-7 | TRBV23-1